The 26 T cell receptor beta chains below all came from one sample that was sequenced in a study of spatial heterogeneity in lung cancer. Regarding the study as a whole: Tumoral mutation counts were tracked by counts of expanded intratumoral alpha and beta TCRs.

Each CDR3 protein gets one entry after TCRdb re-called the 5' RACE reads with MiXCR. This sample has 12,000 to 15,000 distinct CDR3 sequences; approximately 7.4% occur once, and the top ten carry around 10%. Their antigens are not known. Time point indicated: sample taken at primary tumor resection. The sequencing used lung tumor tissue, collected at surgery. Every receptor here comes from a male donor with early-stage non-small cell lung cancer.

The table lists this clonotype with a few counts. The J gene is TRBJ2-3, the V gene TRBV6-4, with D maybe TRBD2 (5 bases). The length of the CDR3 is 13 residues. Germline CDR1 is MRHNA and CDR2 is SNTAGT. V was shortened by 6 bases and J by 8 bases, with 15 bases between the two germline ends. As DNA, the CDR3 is TGTGCCAGCAGCTACCAGGAGGACGGTACGCAGTATTTT. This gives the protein CASSYQEDGTQYF.

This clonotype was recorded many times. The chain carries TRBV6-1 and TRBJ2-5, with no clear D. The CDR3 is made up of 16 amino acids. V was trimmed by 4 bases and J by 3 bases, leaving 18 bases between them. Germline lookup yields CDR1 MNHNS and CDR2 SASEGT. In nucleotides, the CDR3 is TGTGCCAGCAGTGTAACGAAGGGTCCTATGAAAGAGACCCAGTACTTC. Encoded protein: CASSVTKGPMKETQYF.

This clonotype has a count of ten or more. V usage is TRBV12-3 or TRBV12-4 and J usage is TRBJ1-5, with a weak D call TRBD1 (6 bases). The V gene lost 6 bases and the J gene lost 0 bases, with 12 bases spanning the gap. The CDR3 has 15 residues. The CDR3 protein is CASSPQGTSNQPQHF. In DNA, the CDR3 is TGTGCCAGCAGCCCACAGGGAACTAGCAATCAGCCCCAGCATTTT.

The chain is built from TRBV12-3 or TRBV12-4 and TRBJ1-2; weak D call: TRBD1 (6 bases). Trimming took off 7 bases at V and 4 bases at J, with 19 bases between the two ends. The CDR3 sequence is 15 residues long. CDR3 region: CASTEDSPRGYGYTF. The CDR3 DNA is TGTGCCAGCACCGAGGACAGCCCGAGGGGCTATGGCTACACCTTC.

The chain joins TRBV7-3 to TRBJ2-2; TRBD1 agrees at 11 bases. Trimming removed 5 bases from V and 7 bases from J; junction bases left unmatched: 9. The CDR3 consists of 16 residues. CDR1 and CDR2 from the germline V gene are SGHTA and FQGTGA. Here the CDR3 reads CASSRTGTGGFGELFF. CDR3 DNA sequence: TGTGCCAGCAGCCGAACCGGGACAGGGGGTTTCGGGGAGCTGTTTTTT.

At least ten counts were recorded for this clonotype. Written as DNA, the CDR3 is TGCAGTGCTAGCACAGGGTTTCAAGAGACCCAGTACTTC. Protein: CSASTGFQETQYF. This sequence joins TRBV20-1 and TRBJ2-5; possible D gene TRBD1, 6 bases. V gave up 3 bases and J gave up 2 bases, with 10 bases separating them. The CDR3 has 13 residues. Germline V gene lookup returns CDR1 DFQATT and CDR2 SNEGSKA (reference sequence).

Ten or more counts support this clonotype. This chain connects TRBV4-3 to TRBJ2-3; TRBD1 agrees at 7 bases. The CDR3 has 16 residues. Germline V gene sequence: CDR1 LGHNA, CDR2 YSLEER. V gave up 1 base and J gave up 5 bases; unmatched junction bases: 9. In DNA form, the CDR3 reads TGCGCCAGCAGCCAAGTGTATGCAGGGGGAAAAGATACGCAGTATTTT. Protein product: CASSQVYAGGKDTQYF.

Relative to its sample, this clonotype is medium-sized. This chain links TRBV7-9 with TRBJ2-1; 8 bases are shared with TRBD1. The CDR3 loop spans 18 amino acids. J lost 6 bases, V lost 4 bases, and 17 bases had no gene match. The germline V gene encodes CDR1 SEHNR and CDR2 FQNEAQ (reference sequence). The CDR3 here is CASSSLGLGQGATNEQFF. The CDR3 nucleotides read TGTGCCAGCAGCTCCCTGGGTTTGGGGCAGGGGGCAACCAATGAGCAGTTCTTC.

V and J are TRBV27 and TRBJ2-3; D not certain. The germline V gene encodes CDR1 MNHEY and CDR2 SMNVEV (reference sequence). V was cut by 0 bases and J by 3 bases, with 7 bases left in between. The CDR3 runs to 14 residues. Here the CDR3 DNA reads TGTGCCAGCAGTTTATCGCACACAACAGATACGCAGTATTTT. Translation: CASSLSHTTDTQYF.

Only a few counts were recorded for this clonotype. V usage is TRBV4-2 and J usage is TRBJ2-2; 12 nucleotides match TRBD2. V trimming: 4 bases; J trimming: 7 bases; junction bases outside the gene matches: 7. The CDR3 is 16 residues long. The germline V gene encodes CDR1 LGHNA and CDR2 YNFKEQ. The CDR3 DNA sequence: TGTGCCAGCAGCCGGGCTAGCGGGAGGGTTAGCGGGGAGCTGTTTTTT. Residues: CASSRASGRVSGELFF.

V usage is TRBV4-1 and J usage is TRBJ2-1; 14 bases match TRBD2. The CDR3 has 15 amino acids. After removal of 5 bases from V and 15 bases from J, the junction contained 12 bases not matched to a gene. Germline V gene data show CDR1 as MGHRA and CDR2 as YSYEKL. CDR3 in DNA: TGCGCCAGCAGCGAGACTAGCGGGAGGGTCTGGAGAGTGTTCTTC. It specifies CASSETSGRVWRVFF.

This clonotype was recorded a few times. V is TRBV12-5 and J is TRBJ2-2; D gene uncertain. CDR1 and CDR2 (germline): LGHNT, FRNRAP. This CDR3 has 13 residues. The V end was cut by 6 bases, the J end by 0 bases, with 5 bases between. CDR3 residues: CASGQSNTGELFF. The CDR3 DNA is TGTGCTAGTGGACAATCGAACACCGGGGAGCTGTTTTTT.

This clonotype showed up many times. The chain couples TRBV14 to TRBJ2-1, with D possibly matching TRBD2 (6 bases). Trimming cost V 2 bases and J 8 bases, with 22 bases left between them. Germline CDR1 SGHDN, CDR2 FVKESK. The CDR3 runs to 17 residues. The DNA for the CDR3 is TGTGCCAGCAGCCAACTACTCACCGGGACTGGGTGGGATGAGCAGTTCTTC. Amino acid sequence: CASSQLLTGTGWDEQFF.

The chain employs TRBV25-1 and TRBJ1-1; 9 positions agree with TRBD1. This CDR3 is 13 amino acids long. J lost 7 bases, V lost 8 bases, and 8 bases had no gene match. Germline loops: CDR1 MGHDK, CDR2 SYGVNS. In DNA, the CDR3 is TGTGCCAGCCGGGACAGGGCGGCTGGTGAAGCTTTCTTT. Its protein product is CASRDRAAGEAFF.

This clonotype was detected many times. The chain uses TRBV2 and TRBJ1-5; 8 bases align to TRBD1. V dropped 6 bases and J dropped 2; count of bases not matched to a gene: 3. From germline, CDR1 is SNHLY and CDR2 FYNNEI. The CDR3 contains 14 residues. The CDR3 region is CASRVGQGNQPQHF. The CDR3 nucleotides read TGTGCCAGCAGGGTGGGACAGGGCAATCAGCCCCAGCATTTT.

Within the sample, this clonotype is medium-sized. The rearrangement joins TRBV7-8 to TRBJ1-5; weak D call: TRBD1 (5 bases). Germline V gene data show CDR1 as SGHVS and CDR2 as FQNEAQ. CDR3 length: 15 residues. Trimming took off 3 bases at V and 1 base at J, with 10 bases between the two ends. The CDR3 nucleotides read TGTGCCAGCAGCTTTCAGGGTGTGAGCAATCAGCCCCAGCATTTT. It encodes CASSFQGVSNQPQHF.

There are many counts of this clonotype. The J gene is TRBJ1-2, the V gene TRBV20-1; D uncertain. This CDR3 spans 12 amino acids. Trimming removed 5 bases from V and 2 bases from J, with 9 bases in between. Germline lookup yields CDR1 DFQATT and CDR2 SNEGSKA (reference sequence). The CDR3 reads CSADRQNYGYTF. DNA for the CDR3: TGCAGTGCTGACCGACAAAACTATGGCTACACCTTC.

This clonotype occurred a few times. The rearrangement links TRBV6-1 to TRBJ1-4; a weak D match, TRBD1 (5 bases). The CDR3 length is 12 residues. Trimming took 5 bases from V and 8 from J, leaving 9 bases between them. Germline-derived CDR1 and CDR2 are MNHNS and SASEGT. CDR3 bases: TGTGCCAGCAGTCGACAGTGGGAAAAACTGTTTTTT. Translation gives CASSRQWEKLFF.

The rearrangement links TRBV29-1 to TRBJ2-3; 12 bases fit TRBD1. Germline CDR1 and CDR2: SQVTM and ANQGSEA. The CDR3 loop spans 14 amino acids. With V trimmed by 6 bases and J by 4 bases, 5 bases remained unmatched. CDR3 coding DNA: TGCAGCGTCTGGGACAGGGGGCCTCCAGATACGCAGTATTTT. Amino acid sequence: CSVWDRGPPDTQYF.

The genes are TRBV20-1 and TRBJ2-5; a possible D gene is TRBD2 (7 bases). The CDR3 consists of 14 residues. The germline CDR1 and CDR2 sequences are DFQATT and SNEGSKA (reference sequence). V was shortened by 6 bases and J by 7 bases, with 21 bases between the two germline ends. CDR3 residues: CSAPGGGGVGTQYF. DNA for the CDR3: TGCAGTGCCCCCGGTGGCGGGGGCGTTGGGACCCAGTACTTC.

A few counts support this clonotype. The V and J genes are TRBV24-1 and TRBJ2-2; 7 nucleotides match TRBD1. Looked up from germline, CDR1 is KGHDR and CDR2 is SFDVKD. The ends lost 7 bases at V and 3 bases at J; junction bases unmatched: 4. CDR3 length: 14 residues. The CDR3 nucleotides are TGTGCCACCAGAGCCGGGACAGACACCGGGGAGCTGTTTTTT. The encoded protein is CATRAGTDTGELFF.

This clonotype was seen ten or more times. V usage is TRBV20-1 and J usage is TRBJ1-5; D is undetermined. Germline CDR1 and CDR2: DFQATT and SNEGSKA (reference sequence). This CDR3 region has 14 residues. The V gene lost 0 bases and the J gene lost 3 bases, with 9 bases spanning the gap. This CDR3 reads CSARDRRNNQPQHF. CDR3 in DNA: TGCAGTGCTAGAGATCGAAGGAACAATCAGCCCCAGCATTTT.

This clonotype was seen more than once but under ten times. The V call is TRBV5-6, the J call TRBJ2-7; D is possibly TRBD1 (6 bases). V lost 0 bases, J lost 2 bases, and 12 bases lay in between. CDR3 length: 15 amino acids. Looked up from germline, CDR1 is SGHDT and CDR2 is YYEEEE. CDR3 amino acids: CASSLVGGGPYEQYF. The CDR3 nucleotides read TGTGCCAGCAGCTTGGTTGGGGGCGGCCCCTACGAGCAGTACTTC. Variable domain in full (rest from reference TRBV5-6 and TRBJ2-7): DAGVTQSPTHLIKTRGQQVTLRCSPKSGHDTVSWYQQALGQGPQFIFQYYEEEERQRGNFPDRFSGHQFPNYSSELNVNALLLGDSALYLCASSLVGGGPYEQYFGPGTRLTVT.

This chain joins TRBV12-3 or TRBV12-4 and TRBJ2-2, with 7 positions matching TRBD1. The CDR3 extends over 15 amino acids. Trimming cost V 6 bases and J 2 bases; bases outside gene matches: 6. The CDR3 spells CASRMDRLNTGELFF. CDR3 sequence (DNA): TGTGCCAGCAGGATGGACAGGCTTAACACCGGGGAGCTGTTTTTT.

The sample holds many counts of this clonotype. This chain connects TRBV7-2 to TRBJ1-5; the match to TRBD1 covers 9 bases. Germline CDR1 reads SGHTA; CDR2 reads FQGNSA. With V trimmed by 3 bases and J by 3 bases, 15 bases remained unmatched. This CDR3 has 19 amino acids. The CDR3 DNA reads TGTGCCAGCAGCTTGGGATGGGGGACAGGGAAAAACGCCAATCAGCCCCAGCATTTT. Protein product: CASSLGWGTGKNANQPQHF.

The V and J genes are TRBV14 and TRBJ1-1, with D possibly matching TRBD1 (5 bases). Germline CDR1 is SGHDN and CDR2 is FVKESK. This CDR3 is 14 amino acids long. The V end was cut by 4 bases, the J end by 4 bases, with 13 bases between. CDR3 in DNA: TGTGCCAGCAGCCGCAGGGCGAGAGGCACTGAAGCTTTCTTT. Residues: CASSRRARGTEAFF.